These T cell receptor beta chains were read from a single sample in a study of radiotherapy plus CTLA-4 blockade in lung cancer. Profiling relied on immunoSEQ multiplex PCR, and the TCRdb table lists in-frame clones only, not all of them. Of under 95,000 clones listed, about 80% were seen once; the top ten hold approximately 0.77%. Sequencing was performed on peripheral blood, taken from a patient treated with radiotherapy plus ipilimumab. Receptors were obtained from a human donor with non-small cell lung cancer who had stable disease on radiotherapy plus ipilimumab. CDR3s include the opening cysteine and the closing phenylalanine or tryptophan. A D gene is named only where the DNA matches it firmly. Expanded clones get a size class; other rows say once, few or many, or leave the size out.

TRBJ2-7	-	TRBV7-9	once	TGTGCCAGCAGCCCCGTTCCCTACGAGCAGTACTTC	CASSPVPYEQYF
TRBJ1-3	-	TRBV28	few	TGTGCCAGCAGACCGCCTCTCCTAAACACCATATATTTT	CASRPPLLNTIYF
TRBJ1-4	-	TRBV28	-	TGTGCCAGCAGCACTGGACTTGGGGGAGGGGAGGATAATGAAAAACTGTTTTTT	CASSTGLGGGEDNEKLFF
TRBJ2-4	TRBD2	TRBV27	once	TGTGCCAGCAGAAATCTCCCGACTAGCGGGGGGGCCTATGCCAAAAACATTCAGTACTTC	CASRNLPTSGGAYAKNIQYF
TRBJ2-3	-	TRBV7-2	-	TGTGCCAGCAGCTTAGAGGGAAGGAGCACAGATACGCAGTATTTT	CASSLEGRSTDTQYF
TRBJ2-3	-	TRBV19	-	TGTGCCAGTAGGCTTAGCGGAGATACGCAGTATTTT	CASRLSGDTQYF
TRBJ1-3	-	TRBV7-9	few	TGTGCCAGCAGCCCAGGCCCCTCTGGAAACACCATATATTTT	CASSPGPSGNTIYF
TRBJ2-3	-	TRBV4-2	-	TGTGCCAGCAGCCAAAGGGCCCCTCCAGATAGCGAACGCACAGATACGCAGTATTTT	CASSQRAPPDSERTDTQYF
TRBJ2-7	TRBD1	TRBV19	few	TGTGCCAGTTCATCCCAGGACAGGGGCCACGAGCAGTACTTC	CASSSQDRGHEQYF
TRBJ1-6	-	TRBV25-1	-	TGTGCCAGCAGTGAATCCGCGGGGGTTAGTTCACCCCTCCACTTT	CASSESAGVSSPLHF
TRBJ2-7	TRBD2	TRBV19	-	TGTGCCAGTAGGGAGGTGGCGGGAGGGTCCTACGAGCAGTACTTC	CASREVAGGSYEQYF
TRBJ2-7	-	TRBV27	-	TGTGCCAGCAGCTGGGCTAGCGCCTCCTACGAGCAGTACTTC	CASSWASASYEQYF
TRBJ1-3	-	TRBV19	-	TGTGCCAGTACGGTTAAGGGGCACGGAAACACCATATATTTT	CASTVKGHGNTIYF
TRBJ2-1	-	TRBV7-9	-	TGTGCCAGCAGCTTTCTCGGAGGCAGGGAGGTCGCCTACAATGAGCAGTTCTTC	CASSFLGGREVAYNEQFF
TRBJ2-1	TRBD2	TRBV7-3	few	TGTGCCAGCAGCTTAACCCCGGGACTAGCCTACAATGAGCAGTTCTTC	CASSLTPGLAYNEQFF
TRBJ1-2	-	TRBV11-3	-	TGTGCCAGCAGCCCCCGGGGGGACGACTATGGCTACACCTTC	CASSPRGDDYGYTF
TRBJ2-2	-	TRBV15	-	TGTGCCACCAGCAGAGAGGGGTTCCCCGCCGGGGAGCTGTTTTTT	CATSREGFPAGELFF
TRBJ1-2	-	TRBV6-5	-	TGTGCCAGCATTGGCCCGGGGTATGGCTACACCTTC	CASIGPGYGYTF
TRBJ1-5	-	TRBV2	-	TGTGCCAGCAGTGATCAGGGGAGGGTCAATCAGCCCCAGCATTTT	CASSDQGRVNQPQHF
TRBJ1-5	-	TRBV7-9	-	TGTGCCAGCAGCTTAGAGAGGGTTGGCAATCAGCCCCAGCATTTT	CASSLERVGNQPQHF
TRBJ2-3	TRBD1	TRBV11-3	-	TGTGCCAGCAGCCCCGGACAGGTGGATACGCAGTATTTT	CASSPGQVDTQYF
TRBJ1-5	TRBD1	TRBV7-9	few	TGTGCCAGCAGCCAATGGACAGGGTGGGGAAGCAATCAGCCCCAGCATTTT	CASSQWTGWGSNQPQHF
TRBJ1-2	-	TRBV11-2	-	TGTGCCAGCAGCGTTGATCGCTATGGCTACACCTTC	CASSVDRYGYTF
TRBJ1-2	-	TRBV28	-	TGTGCCAGCATTGAGGGCAGGTCCTATGGCTACACCTTC	CASIEGRSYGYTF